These 25 T cell receptor beta chains originate from one sample sequenced in a study of blood T cell repertoires in COVID-19 (dated by TCRdb to 2018 to 2020). Receptor libraries were prepared by the immunoSEQ multiplex PCR assay. TCRdb took over this immuneACCESS table, retaining in-frame rearrangements with V and J assigned. Such tables are incomplete; in checked studies, under half of the missing clones stem from an unresolved V gene, and the remainder is unexplained. The sample table lists around 95,000 clones, almost 90% of them with a count of one. The ten biggest clones cover 5% of the sample. Sequenced material: peripheral blood. Receptors were obtained from a human donor in a cohort sampled during active COVID-19.

The rearrangement uses TRBV5-1 and TRBJ1-1, with 7 bases aligning to TRBD1. This CDR3 has 14 residues. Per the germline V gene, CDR1 is SGHRS and CDR2 is YFSETQ. The V segment lost 2 bases and the J segment 0 bases; nucleotides outside the gene matches: 1. The CDR3 bases are TGCGCCAGCAGCTTTGGACAGGTGAACACTGAAGCTTTCTTT. This codes for CASSFGQVNTEAFF.

The chain links TRBV6-1 to TRBJ2-1; 13 positions agree with TRBD2. The CDR3 has 19 residues. Germline loops: CDR1 MNHNS, CDR2 SASEGT. J was trimmed by 0 bases and V by 4 bases; bases with no gene match: 9. The CDR3 DNA is TGTGCCAGCAGTGCACTAGCGGGAGGGAGGCCTAGCTCCTACAATGAGCAGTTCTTC. Protein sequence: CASSALAGGRPSSYNEQFF.

This rearrangement joins TRBV30 to TRBJ1-5; 10 nucleotides line up with TRBD1. Germline V gives CDR1 GTSNPN, CDR2 SVGIG (reference sequence). V gave up 2 bases and J gave up 0 bases; unmatched junction bases: 10. The CDR3 has 18 residues. As DNA, the CDR3 is TGTGCCTGGAGTCCCCCCCGGGGACAGGGGATTAGCAATCAGCCCCAGCATTTT. Translated, it gives CAWSPPRGQGISNQPQHF.

The chain couples TRBV25-1 to TRBJ2-5, with 11 bases lining up with TRBD2. The CDR3 totals 14 residues. Germline CDR1 is MGHDK and CDR2 is SYGVNS. V shed 3 bases, J shed 9 bases, and the junction held 6 bases outside the gene matches. This chain's CDR3 is CASSEGTSGNAQYF. The CDR3 DNA sequence: TGTGCCAGCAGTGAGGGGACTAGCGGCAACGCCCAGTACTTC.

This clone was picked up a small number of times. The V call is TRBV5-8, the J call TRBJ1-1; the match to TRBD1 covers 9 bases. Germline V gene sequence: CDR1 SGHTS, CDR2 YDEGEE. With 3 bases clipped from V and 0 bases from J, the junction kept 6 bases outside the gene matches. The CDR3 contains 16 residues. The CDR3 DNA reads TGTGCCAGCAGCTGGGGGACAGGGAAAATGAACACTGAAGCTTTCTTT. Residues: CASSWGTGKMNTEAFF.

This clone appeared once. The rearrangement links TRBV6-1 to TRBJ2-7; no clear D gene. The length of the CDR3 is 14 residues. Trimming cost V 3 bases and J 2 bases, with 11 bases left between them. Germline values: CDR1 MNHNS, CDR2 SASEGT. The CDR3 reads CASSDDSSTYEQYF. For the CDR3, the DNA is TGTGCCAGCAGTGATGATAGCAGCACCTACGAGCAGTACTTC.

The gene calls are TRBV19 and TRBJ1-2; 8 bases agree with TRBD1. CDR1 LNHDA and CDR2 SQIVND come from the germline V gene (reference sequence). CDR3 length: 15 amino acids. The J segment lost 2 bases and the V segment lost 1 base, leaving 3 bases of the junction unmatched. In nucleotides, the CDR3 is TGTGCCAGTAGTATAGGGGGACAGGACAACTATGGCTACACCTTC. Protein sequence: CASSIGGQDNYGYTF.

The chain uses TRBV29-1 and TRBJ2-1; 14 positions agree with TRBD2. The CDR3 has 15 residues. Trimming removed 2 bases from V and 10 bases from J; junction bases left unmatched: 7. Germline V gives CDR1 SQVTM, CDR2 ANQGSEA. The CDR3, as DNA: TGCAGCGTTGAAAGGACTAGCGGGAGGCTTTGGGAGCAGTTCTTC. Translating it yields CSVERTSGRLWEQFF.

The rearrangement joins TRBV28 to TRBJ2-2; TRBD1 agrees at 8 bases. The CDR3 contains 16 residues. Germline V gene data show CDR1 as MDHEN and CDR2 as SYDVKM. V lost 6 bases and J lost 5; bases outside the gene matches: 11. This CDR3 reads CASRRIRQGQTGELFF. As DNA, the CDR3 is TGTGCCAGCAGAAGGATTCGACAGGGGCAAACCGGGGAGCTGTTTTTT.

J is TRBJ1-2 and V is TRBV14, with a weak D call TRBD1 (6 bases). V lost 4 bases and J 5 bases, leaving 20 bases between the germline ends. From germline, CDR1 is SGHDN and CDR2 FVKESK. The CDR3 has 16 amino acids. CDR3 amino acids: CASSPARGANSYGYTF. In DNA form, the CDR3 reads TGTGCCAGCAGCCCTGCTCGGGGGGCTAATTCATATGGCTACACCTTC.

This clone was seen a few times. This chain links TRBV5-1 with TRBJ1-1, with D perhaps TRBD1 (6 bases). The CDR3 has 15 residues. Germline lookup yields CDR1 SGHRS and CDR2 YFSETQ. V was shortened by 1 base and J by 4 bases, with 14 bases between the two germline ends. The CDR3 DNA reads as TGCGCCAGCAGCTTGAAGACAGGCCTCGGCACTGAAGCTTTCTTT. Translated, it gives CASSLKTGLGTEAFF.

The chain is built from TRBV6-2 or TRBV6-3 and TRBJ2-5, with a possible D match to TRBD1 (6 bases). The CDR3 has 16 amino acids. Per germline, CDR1 MNHEY and CDR2 SVGEGT. V was clipped by 0 bases and J by 5 bases, with 16 bases between them. In DNA, the CDR3 is TGTGCCAGCAGTTACTCAGGAACAGGGTTAGGGGAGACCCAGTACTTC. Translating it yields CASSYSGTGLGETQYF.

The J gene is TRBJ2-2, the V gene TRBV7-2; possibly TRBD1 for D (6 bases). This CDR3 has 13 amino acids. V was clipped by 6 bases and J by 7 bases, with 12 bases between them. CDR1 SGHTA and CDR2 FQGNSA come from the germline V gene. CDR3 bases: TGTGCCAGCAGGGCTACAGGGTTCGGGGAGCTGTTTTTT. It translates to CASRATGFGELFF.

CDR3 bases: TGCGCCAGCAGCCGGATCCCCCCGGGGGGCCTTTCCTACGAGCAGTACTTC. Residues: CASSRIPPGGLSYEQYF. This sequence joins TRBV4-1 and TRBJ2-7; perhaps TRBD2 as D (7 bases). V gave up 4 bases and J gave up 1 base, with 20 bases separating them. Germline loops: CDR1 MGHRA, CDR2 YSYEKL. CDR3 size: 17 residues.

The rearrangement links TRBV7-2 to TRBJ1-6, with 7 bases fitting TRBD1. The germline V gene encodes CDR1 SGHTA and CDR2 FQGNSA. The CDR3 extends over 16 amino acids. V trimming: 3 bases; J trimming: 10 bases; junction bases outside the gene matches: 12. In DNA form, the CDR3 reads TGTGCCAGCAGCTTGGGCCTCAGACAGGGTGGGTCACCCCTCCACTTT. It specifies CASSLGLRQGGSPLHF.

Here the CDR3 DNA reads TGCAGTGCTAGTGGGTCGGCCGGGAACTATGGCTACACCTTC. Its translation: CSASGSAGNYGYTF. This chain uses TRBV20-1 with TRBJ1-2; no reliable D call. The CDR3 is 14 residues long. V lost 3 bases to trimming and J lost 2 bases, with 13 bases between them. Germline CDR1 reads DFQATT; CDR2 reads SNEGSKA (reference sequence).

Only one count was recorded for this clone. This rearrangement joins TRBV19 to TRBJ1-1, with TRBD1 matching 10 bases. CDR3 length equals 14 residues. V shed 3 bases and J 5 bases; nucleotides not matched to a gene: 3. The germline CDR1 and CDR2 sequences are LNHDA and SQIVND (reference sequence). CDR3 sequence reads: CASSIPGQGTEAFF. Here the CDR3 DNA reads TGTGCCAGTAGTATCCCGGGACAGGGGACTGAAGCTTTCTTT.

V and J are TRBV6-2 or TRBV6-3 and TRBJ1-6; D might be TRBD1 (6 bases). CDR1 and CDR2 (germline): MNHEY, SVGEGT. The V and J ends lost 2 bases and 9 bases respectively, with 11 bases between them. The CDR3 is 14 amino acids. CDR3 region: CASSYGQTGSPLHF. CDR3 nucleotides: TGTGCCAGCAGTTACGGACAGACAGGTTCACCCCTCCACTTT.

This clone has only one observation. The V and J genes are TRBV27 and TRBJ1-3; possibly TRBD1 for D (5 bases). Germline-derived CDR1 and CDR2 are MNHEY and SMNVEV (reference sequence). CDR3 size: 18 residues. The V end was cut by 6 bases, the J end by 0 bases, with 21 bases between. For the CDR3, the DNA is TGTGCCAGCAGCAACTTGAAACAAGGGGTTAGCTCTGGAAACACCATATATTTT. The encoded protein is CASSNLKQGVSSGNTIYF.

CDR3 bases: TGTGCCAGCAGTAGGGACAGGGCGGAAAATTCACCCCTCCACTTT. Protein: CASSRDRAENSPLHF. V is TRBV2 and J is TRBJ1-6; 9 nucleotides agree with TRBD1. The CDR3 contains 15 residues. J gave up 7 bases and V 5 bases, and 6 bases lay outside the gene matches. Germline V lookup: CDR1 SNHLY, CDR2 FYNNEI.

V gene TRBV23-1 combines with J gene TRBJ1-2, with D unresolved. TRBV23-1 falls under the ORF class, with uncertain function. Deletions cut 4 bases from V and 5 bases from J, with 23 bases between. The CDR3 has 17 residues. The CDR3 here is CASSRLFTKLSWYGYTF. As DNA, the CDR3 is TGCGCCAGCAGTCGACTATTTACTAAACTAAGTTGGTATGGCTACACCTTC.

This rearrangement joins TRBV28 to TRBJ1-2; D unresolved. Germline CDR1 reads MDHEN; CDR2 reads SYDVKM. Trimming left V 5 bases short and J 2 bases short, with 6 bases between. The CDR3 has 12 residues. The CDR3 DNA is TGTGCCAGCAGTCCCACAAACTATGGCTACACCTTC. This gives the protein CASSPTNYGYTF.

V usage is TRBV11-2 and J usage is TRBJ1-5; 7 bases are a match to TRBD1. Germline CDR1 and CDR2: SGHAT and FQNNGV. Trimming cost V 4 bases and J 6 bases; bases outside gene matches: 9. The CDR3 contains 15 residues. The CDR3 loop is CASSSTGEASQPQHF. The CDR3 DNA sequence: TGTGCCAGCAGCTCAACAGGGGAGGCAAGTCAGCCCCAGCATTTT.

The chain carries TRBV28 and TRBJ2-5; D perhaps matches TRBD2 (6 bases). Per germline, CDR1 MDHEN and CDR2 SYDVKM. There are 15 residues in the CDR3. V lost 4 bases and J lost 4, with 16 bases in between. CDR3 in amino acids: CASSSQNRGLETQYF. The CDR3 coding sequence is TGTGCCAGCAGTTCCCAAAACCGGGGGTTAGAGACCCAGTACTTC.

CDR3 nucleotide sequence: TGTGCCAGCAGCTTAGTTGCCAGCGGGAGTGGAAAAGAGACCCAGTACTTC. Its protein is CASSLVASGSGKETQYF. V is TRBV7-9 and J is TRBJ2-5, with 8 bases identical to TRBD2. The ends lost 1 base at V and 3 bases at J; junction bases unmatched: 10. The germline CDR1 and CDR2 sequences are SEHNR and FQNEAQ (reference sequence). The CDR3 has 17 residues.